Following are 21 T cell receptor beta chains from one sample sequenced in a study of T cells in localized non-small cell lung cancer (dated by TCRdb to about 2020). Library construction relied on the immunoSEQ multiplex PCR assay. This immuneACCESS table, as held by TCRdb, lists in-frame sequences with V and J called but not all clones. Of the missing ones, under half trace to an unresolved V gene in checked studies; the others have no known cause. The sample table shows around 90,000 clones, and around 80% are seen once. The top ten constitute 15% to 20% of the sample. This specimen consisted of PBMCs, obtained before any cancer treatment. These receptors were taken from a man between 40 and 75 years old with stage II squamous cell lung carcinoma.

The CDR3 sequence is CASSPSGNTGELFF. The CDR3 nucleotides are TGTGCCAGCAGCCCCAGCGGGAACACCGGGGAGCTGTTTTTT. The chain employs TRBV9 and TRBJ2-2, with D maybe TRBD2 (5 bases). The CDR3 has 14 amino acids. Germline V lookup: CDR1 SGDLS, CDR2 YYNGEE. V was clipped by 4 bases and J by 1 base, with 8 bases between them.

The rearrangement joins TRBV19 to TRBJ2-3; 10 bases are shared with TRBD2. The germline V gene has CDR1 LNHDA and CDR2 SQIVND (reference sequence). The CDR3 consists of 17 residues. J was trimmed by 10 bases and V by 0 bases; bases with no gene match: 13. CDR3 in amino acids: CASSIDLGLAGEGAQYF. The CDR3 DNA follows: TGTGCCAGTAGTATAGACCTGGGGCTAGCGGGAGAAGGGGCGCAGTATTTT. The full variable domain, with the rest looked up from reference TRBV19 and TRBJ2-3, is DGGITQSPKYLFRKEGQNVTLSCEQNLNHDAMYWYRQDPGQGLRLIYYSQIVNDFQKGDIAEGYSVSREKKESFPLTVTSAQKNPTAFYLCASSIDLGLAGEGAQYFGPGTRLTVL.

The chain uses TRBV5-1 and TRBJ2-7; D is ambiguous. V was trimmed by 1 base and J by 4 bases, leaving 6 bases between them. The CDR3 loop spans 12 amino acids. From germline, CDR1 is SGHRS and CDR2 YFSETQ. The CDR3 region is CASSLTGYEQYF. The DNA of the CDR3 is TGCGCCAGCAGCTTGACTGGGTACGAGCAGTACTTC.

The rearrangement uses TRBV6-1 and TRBJ2-5; D is unclear. Trimming took 8 bases from V and 0 from J, leaving 7 bases between them. CDR1 is MNHNS and CDR2 is SASEGT in the germline V gene. This CDR3 is 12 amino acids long. CDR3 residues: CASCWDQETQYF. For the CDR3, the DNA is TGTGCCAGCTGCTGGGACCAAGAGACCCAGTACTTC.

V is TRBV28 and J is TRBJ1-1; TRBD1 might be the D (5 bases). Trimming cost V 5 bases and J 6 bases, with 19 bases left between them. Germline CDR1 MDHEN, CDR2 SYDVKM. The CDR3 consists of 15 residues. CDR3 sequence (DNA): TGTGCCAGCAGTCCATCGCGGCAGGGCAGCGCTGAAGCTTTCTTT. Its translation is CASSPSRQGSAEAFF.

J is TRBJ2-7 and V is TRBV7-9; 9 bases match TRBD1. CDR1 and CDR2 from the germline V gene are SEHNR and FQNEAQ (reference sequence). V lost 5 bases and J lost 6; bases outside the gene matches: 5. This CDR3 contains 13 residues. Written as DNA, the CDR3 is TGTGCCAGCAGCCCTACAGGGGGCCGCGAGCAGTACTTC. Its translation is CASSPTGGREQYF.

The genes are TRBV6-5 and TRBJ2-3; 7 positions match TRBD2. The CDR3 is 14 amino acids. The V gene's germline CDR1 is MNHEY and CDR2 SVGAGI. Trimming removed 5 bases from V and 2 bases from J; junction bases left unmatched: 4. The CDR3 sequence: CASSQRDYTDTQYF. The CDR3 coding sequence is TGTGCCAGCAGTCAAAGGGACTACACAGATACGCAGTATTTT.

CDR3 DNA: TGTGCCAGTTCCCCCGGAGTAAACACTGAAGCTTTCTTT. Protein product: CASSPGVNTEAFF. The genes are TRBV19 and TRBJ1-1; D ambiguous. CDR1 LNHDA and CDR2 SQIVND come from the germline V gene (reference sequence). Trimming cost V 8 bases and J 2 bases, with 12 bases left between them. CDR3 length: 13 residues.

The chain combines TRBV29-1 with TRBJ1-5, with 7 bases identical to TRBD1. CDR3 length equals 14 residues. Germline values: CDR1 SQVTM, CDR2 ANQGSEA. The J segment lost 6 bases and the V segment lost 4 bases, leaving 9 bases of the junction unmatched. CDR3 amino acids: CSVATGVTGQPQHF. In DNA, the CDR3 is TGCAGCGTTGCTACAGGGGTCACGGGTCAGCCCCAGCATTTT.

The chain combines TRBV6-1 with TRBJ2-7; TRBD2 matches at 11 bases. V trimming: 2 bases; J trimming: 2 bases; junction bases outside the gene matches: 2. CDR3 length: 15 residues. The germline V gene encodes CDR1 MNHNS and CDR2 SASEGT. Here the CDR3 DNA reads TGTGCCAGCAGTGAAAGACTAGCGGGACCCTACGAGCAGTACTTC. This sequence encodes CASSERLAGPYEQYF.

Points on this clone: The junction and the germline gene differ at one end; a read error may be behind it. The chain uses TRBV28 and TRBJ2-3; D is unclear. This CDR3 has 13 amino acids. Germline V lookup: CDR1 MDHEN, CDR2 SYDVKM. CDR3 sequence: CASSLNSRDTQYF. The DNA for the CDR3 is TGTGCCAGCAGTTTAAACAGCAGAGATACGCAGTATTTT.

DNA of the CDR3: TGCGCCAGCAGCCTCTCTTCCAACACCGGGGAGCTGTTTTTT. It specifies CASSLSSNTGELFF. The chain links TRBV5-1 to TRBJ2-2; D not certain. This CDR3 spans 14 amino acids. CDR1 is SGHRS, CDR2 YFSETQ, per germline. The V and J ends lost 4 bases and 2 bases respectively, with 9 bases between them.

The rearrangement links TRBV10-3 to TRBJ1-2; D might be TRBD1 (5 bases). V lost 2 bases, J lost 4 bases, and 8 bases lay in between. Germline V lookup: CDR1 ENHRY, CDR2 SYGVKD. The CDR3 is made up of 13 amino acids. The CDR3 DNA is TGTGCCATCAGTGAGACAGGCCTCTATGGCTACACCTTC. Protein: CAISETGLYGYTF.

The J gene is TRBJ1-5, the V gene TRBV18, with D perhaps TRBD1 (6 bases). V was clipped by 2 bases and J by 7 bases, with 12 bases between them. This CDR3 is 14 amino acids long. Per the germline V gene, CDR1 is KGHSH and CDR2 is LQKENI. CDR3 DNA sequence: TGTGCCAGCTCACCAGAGTCAGGGGTGCAGCCCCAGCATTTT. It translates to CASSPESGVQPQHF.

In this sample, this clone turned up a few times. The J gene is TRBJ2-7, the V gene TRBV6-5; the match to TRBD2 covers 7 bases. Trimming cost V 2 bases and J 5 bases; bases outside gene matches: 9. This CDR3 is 15 amino acids long. CDR1 MNHEY and CDR2 SVGAGI come from the germline V gene. Here the CDR3 reads CASSYGRGGSNEQYF. DNA of the CDR3: TGTGCCAGCAGTTACGGACGCGGGGGAAGCAACGAGCAGTACTTC.

V gene TRBV7-9 combines with J gene TRBJ1-2; a weak D match, TRBD1 (5 bases). Between the trimmed V and J ends, which lost 1 base and 7 bases, there was a span of 13 bases. This CDR3 has 14 residues. Germline V CDR1 and CDR2: SEHNR, FQNEAQ (reference sequence). In DNA form, the CDR3 reads TGTGCCAGCAGCTTAGATCTGGGGCGAGGTGGCTACACCTTC. Its protein product is CASSLDLGRGGYTF.

J is TRBJ1-6 and V is TRBV7-2; the D is unclear. The CDR3 is 13 amino acids. Trimming cost V 2 bases and J 7 bases, with 6 bases left between them. Per germline, CDR1 SGHTA and CDR2 FQGNSA. In DNA, the CDR3 is TGTGCCAGCAGCTTAAAAGGGAATTCACCCCTCCACTTT. Amino acid sequence: CASSLKGNSPLHF.

The chain links TRBV5-4 to TRBJ1-5, with 9 bases that match TRBD1. This CDR3 region has 15 residues. Germline CDR1 and CDR2: SGHNT and YYREEE (reference sequence). The trim removed 4 bases at V and 7 bases at J, leaving 9 bases unmatched. CDR3: CASSAGTGIRQPQHF. In DNA, the CDR3 is TGTGCCAGCAGCGCCGGGACAGGGATCAGGCAGCCCCAGCATTTT.

The chain recombines TRBV6-5 with TRBJ2-7; D is unresolved. The length of the CDR3 is 15 residues. Per germline, CDR1 MNHEY and CDR2 SVGAGI. V was pared by 0 bases and J by 0 bases, with 9 bases between. Written as DNA, the CDR3 is TGTGCCAGCAGTTACTCTCGGACGAGCTCCTACGAGCAGTACTTC. Residues: CASSYSRTSSYEQYF.

Of note for this clone: The same CDR3 can be traced to other DNA sequences in this sample. The CDR3 is CASSLAGVYSYNEQFF. CDR3 DNA sequence: TGCGCCAGCAGCTTGGCCGGGGTGTACTCCTACAATGAGCAGTTCTTC. V usage is TRBV5-1 and J usage is TRBJ2-1, with D possibly being TRBD2 (5 bases). This CDR3 is built from 16 residues. Deletions cut 0 bases from V and 0 bases from J, with 10 bases between. Germline-derived CDR1 and CDR2 are SGHRS and YFSETQ.

The chain is built from TRBV7-2 and TRBJ2-1; D might be TRBD1 (6 bases). V shed 5 bases and J shed 5 bases, with 10 bases lying between them. The CDR3 consists of 13 residues. Germline V gene sequence: CDR1 SGHTA, CDR2 FQGNSA. For the CDR3, the DNA is TGTGCCAGCAGCACCCACAGGGACAATGAGCAGTTCTTC. It yields the protein CASSTHRDNEQFF. Supplemented by reference TRBV7-2 and TRBJ2-1, the full variable domain reads GAGVSQSPSNKVTEKGKDVELRCDPISGHTALYWYRQSLGQGLEFLIYFQGNSAPDKSGLPSDRFSAERTGGSVSTLTIQRTQQEDSAVYLCASSTHRDNEQFFGPGTRLTVL.